Listed here are 3 T cell receptor beta chains from one sample, sequenced in a study of cytomegalovirus exposure and HLA in healthy donors. 13 Jbeta primers and 60 Vbeta primers were used for the PCR. Profiling relied on immunoSEQ multiplex PCR, and the TCRdb table lists in-frame clones only, not all of them. The sample shows about 110,000 clones, around 85% of them seen only once. The sequencing input was PBMCs. The receptors originated from a man between 35 and 55 years old in good health and CMV-seronegative.

This rearrangement joins TRBV6-1 to TRBJ1-1; the match to TRBD1 covers 9 bases. Germline values: CDR1 MNHNS, CDR2 SASEGT. The CDR3 spans 13 residues. The V segment lost 4 bases and the J segment 7 bases; nucleotides outside the gene matches: 4. The CDR3 DNA follows: TGTGCCAGCAGTGTACAGGGGGCTCGTGAAGCTTTCTTT. It is translated as CASSVQGAREAFF.

This chain joins TRBV28 and TRBJ1-2, with no clear D. The CDR3 runs 13 residues. Germline V gives CDR1 MDHEN, CDR2 SYDVKM. Trimming left V 5 bases short and J 7 bases short, with 14 bases between. The CDR3, as DNA: TGTGCCAGCAGTCCCCCGCCGATGCGTGGCTACACCTTC. It translates to CASSPPPMRGYTF.

The V and J genes are TRBV7-2 and TRBJ2-2, with D possibly matching TRBD1 (6 bases). The CDR3 spans 16 residues. Deletions cut 5 bases from V and 0 bases from J, with 13 bases between. CDR1 and CDR2 from the germline V gene are SGHTA and FQGNSA. The CDR3 loop reads CASSASGTSNTGELFF. The CDR3 coding sequence is TGTGCCAGCAGCGCCTCCGGGACATCGAACACCGGGGAGCTGTTTTTT.